These T cell receptor beta chains were read from a single sample in a study of cytomegalovirus exposure and HLA in healthy donors. Assay: immunoSEQ multiplex PCR; the TCRdb copy retains only in-frame clones and omits some. The table lists 210,000 or so clones, around 90% of them singletons. Material: PBMCs. All receptors come from a woman aged 18-29 years in good health and CMV-seronegative. The CDR3 runs from the conserved cysteine through the conserved F or W.

V,J,CDR3
TRBV23-1,TRBJ2-7,CASSQLVTPCSYEQYF
TRBV4-2,TRBJ2-5,CASSQVERTGAETQYF
TRBV10-3,TRBJ2-7,CAISESRTGEEQYF
TRBV5-8,TRBJ2-7,CASSFSSGATFYEQYF
TRBV10-3,TRBJ2-7,CAISGTASSYEQYF
TRBV6-1,TRBJ1-4,CASSHRGGNEKLFF
TRBV4-3,TRBJ2-7,CASSQRGSGVYEQYF
TRBV28,TRBJ2-5,CASSRMDREETQYF
TRBV30,TRBJ2-2,CAWSVRGSAGELFF
TRBV29-1,TRBJ2-1,CSAGGLVNNNEQFF
TRBV27,TRBJ2-2,CASSLTYRGGGELFF
TRBV2,TRBJ1-2,CAGRRYIDGYTF
TRBV5-8,TRBJ2-7,CASSLARASGTTYEQYF
TRBV2,TRBJ1-5,CASSANSRGGGQPQHF
TRBV10-3,TRBJ2-7,CAIGSSGGYEQYF
TRBV7-9,TRBJ2-1,CASSLGASGSSIYEQFF
TRBV9,TRBJ2-3,CASSGLGRTDTQYF
TRBV29-1,TRBJ2-3,CSVEIGLVVDTQYF
TRBV30,TRBJ1-2,CAWKRGDRVVSGYTF
TRBV21-1,TRBJ2-7,CASSKGQGFSEQYF
TRBV14,TRBJ2-1,CASSQDRGPPPNQEQFF
TRBV28,TRBJ2-1,CASSNEEGGDSYNEQFF